The clone carrying this TCR beta chain was picked up a small number of times. What it binds is not known. PCR employed 60 Vbeta and 13 Jbeta primers. Here immunoSEQ multiplex PCR was the method, and the copy in TCRdb shows in-frame clones only, minus some. Here the sample spans roughly 190,000 clones, more than 70% being singletons. These data belong to a study of cytomegalovirus exposure and HLA in healthy donors. The overall study: Counted in an early data release were about 85 million unique TCRs from HLA-typed donors.

Study-level points and caveats: In a later analysis, a missense DCLRE1C variant was linked to TCR beta V- and J-gene trimming. According to the study, 160 or so TCR beta chains were cytomegalovirus-associated.

Germline V lookup: CDR1 SEHNR, CDR2 FQNEAQ (reference sequence). CDR3 size: 13 residues. The germline V and J ends were trimmed by 5 bases and 3 bases, with 10 bases remaining between them. The TCR sequence derives from a young man in good health and CMV-seropositive. The V call is TRBV7-9, the J call TRBJ1-2, with D hard to call. The sequencing input was PBMCs. CDR3 protein: CASSPLTDYGYTF. Here the CDR3 DNA reads TGTGCCAGCAGCCCTCTAACTGACTATGGCTACACCTTC. The full variable domain, with the rest looked up from reference TRBV7-9 and TRBJ1-2, is DTGVSQNPRHKITKRGQNVTFRCDPISEHNRLYWYRQTLGQGPEFLTYFQNEAQLEKSRLLSDRFSAERPKGSFSTLEIQRTEQGDSAMYLCASSPLTDYGYTFGSGTRLTVV.